Sequencing of this T cell receptor (beta chain) was carried out in a study of shared clonotypes between healthy human individuals. Study-level points and caveats: Naive CD4 clonotype sharing across a few donors was approximately 5%.

Every subset's genomic DNA went evenly onto several immunoSEQ plates. The assay was immunoSEQ multiplex PCR, and TCRdb's table has in-frame clones only and misses some. Of roughly 400,000 clones listed, about 97% are singletons. A word on this clone: Its antigen is unidentified.

Deletions cut 2 bases from V and 6 bases from J, with 5 bases between. The CDR3 is 12 residues long. In germline, CDR1 is PRHDT, CDR2 FYEKMQ (reference sequence). V gene TRBV13 combines with J gene TRBJ1-5; D not resolved. The TCR originated in a man aged 30 to 39 in good health. Sample: memory CD8+ T cells sorted from blood. The subset denotes: CD45RO+ cells pooled with CCR7-negative TemRA cells. The CDR3 here is CASSLPGQPQHF. CDR3 bases: TGTGCCAGCAGCTTACCCGGTCAGCCCCAGCATTTT.